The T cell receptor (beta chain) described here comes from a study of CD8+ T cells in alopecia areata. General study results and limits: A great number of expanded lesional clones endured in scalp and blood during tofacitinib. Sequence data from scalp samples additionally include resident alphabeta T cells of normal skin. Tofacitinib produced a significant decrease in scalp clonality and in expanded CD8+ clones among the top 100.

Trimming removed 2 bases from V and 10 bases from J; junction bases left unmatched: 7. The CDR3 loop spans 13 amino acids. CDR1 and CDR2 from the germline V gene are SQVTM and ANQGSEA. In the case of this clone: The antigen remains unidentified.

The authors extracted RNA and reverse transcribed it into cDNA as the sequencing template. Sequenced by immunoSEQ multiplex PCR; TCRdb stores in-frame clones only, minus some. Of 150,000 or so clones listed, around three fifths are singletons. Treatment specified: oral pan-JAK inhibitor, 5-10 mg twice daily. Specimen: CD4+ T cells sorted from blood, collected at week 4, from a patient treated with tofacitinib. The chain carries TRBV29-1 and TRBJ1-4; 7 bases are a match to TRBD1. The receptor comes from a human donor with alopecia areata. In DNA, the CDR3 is TGCAGCGTTGAAATGGACAGGTCAGGAAAACTGTTTTTT. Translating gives CSVEMDRSGKLFF.